These T cell receptor beta chains were read from a single sample in a study of human T cells and chemical hapten exposure. TCRdb processed the RACE reads anew with MiXCR; each CDR3 protein has one entry. Of 80,000 to 100,000 distinct CDR3 sequences in the sample, approximately 10% were seen once. The sample here was whole blood, taken in connection with sensitization to the hapten diphenylcyclopropenone (DPC). The receptors were sampled from a woman aged 55-70 years with alopecia areata. Some clones in this sample may be carry-over from other donors' samples. The CDR3 runs from the conserved cysteine through the conserved F or W. D genes are given only for firm matches. Size is stated for part of the rows, as once, few or many counts, or as a class when the clone is expanded.

TRBJ2-5,.,.,TRBV5-4,CASRYQGGETQYF,TGTGCCAGCAGATACCAGGGGGGAGAGACCCAGTACTTC
TRBJ2-6,.,few,TRBV29-1,CSVDASSGANVLTF,TGCAGCGTTGATGCGAGCTCTGGGGCCAACGTCCTGACTTTC
TRBJ1-5,.,few,TRBV27,CASSLNRAGQPQHF,TGTGCCAGCAGTTTAAACAGGGCCGGTCAGCCCCAGCATTTT
TRBJ1-1,.,many,TRBV5-1,CASSLWGANTEAFF,TGCGCCAGCAGCTTGTGGGGCGCGAACACTGAAGCTTTCTTT
TRBJ1-4,TRBD1,.,TRBV7-2,CASSARQGYGEKLFF,TGTGCCAGCAGCGCACGACAGGGGTACGGTGAAAAACTGTTTTTT
TRBJ1-5,TRBD1,many,TRBV20-1,CSATRQGLAGQPQHF,TGCAGTGCAACTAGACAGGGCTTGGCGGGTCAGCCCCAGCATTTT
TRBJ2-1,TRBD2,few,TRBV10-3,CAISEGTSRFF,TGTGCCATCAGTGAAGGGACTAGTCGGTTCTTC
TRBJ2-2,.,.,TRBV11-2,CASSFSEGGELFF,TGTGCCAGCAGCTTTAGCGAGGGCGGGGAGCTGTTTTTT
TRBJ1-1,TRBD1,.,TRBV2,CASRSGQVWMNTEAFF,TGTGCCAGCAGGTCCGGACAGGTGTGGATGAACACTGAAGCTTTCTTT
TRBJ2-7,.,many,TRBV20-1,CSTQPQPAYEQYF,TGCAGTACCCAACCCCAACCGGCCTACGAGCAGTACTTC
TRBJ1-2,.,many,TRBV9,CASSVAGKNYGYTF,TGTGCCAGCAGCGTAGCGGGGAAAAACTATGGCTACACCTTC
TRBJ2-5,.,few,TRBV4-1,CASSQEEGLGETQYF,TGCGCCAGCAGCCAAGAAGAGGGGCTGGGGGAGACCCAGTACTTC
TRBJ1-2,.,few,TRBV5-6,CASSMFGGYTF,TGTGCCAGCAGCATGTTTGGTGGCTACACCTTC
TRBJ2-1,TRBD2,many,TRBV7-3,CASTLGVAGLKGNEQFF,TGTGCCAGCACCCTGGGGGTAGCGGGGCTTAAGGGCAATGAGCAGTTCTTC
TRBJ2-4,.,.,TRBV20-1,CSARGLGIQYF,TGCAGTGCTAGGGGTTTGGGCATTCAGTACTTC
TRBJ1-2,TRBD1,many,TRBV29-1,CSVKVGTGTGFDYTF,TGCAGCGTTAAGGTGGGGACCGGGACAGGGTTTGACTACACCTTC
TRBJ2-7,.,.,TRBV10-2,CASSEVRAGEQYF,TGCGCCAGCAGTGAAGTCAGGGCGGGCGAGCAGTACTTC
TRBJ2-7,.,many,TRBV10-3,CAISELPGEYEQYF,TGTGCCATCAGTGAGTTGCCGGGGGAGTACGAGCAGTACTTC
TRBJ2-7,.,few,TRBV7-9,CASSSIRTGNTYEQYF,TGTGCCAGCAGCTCAATACGGACGGGGAACACCTACGAGCAGTACTTC
TRBJ2-1,TRBD2,many,TRBV5-1,CASSRGLGLAGVNEQFF,TGCGCCAGCAGCAGAGGCTTAGGACTAGCGGGGGTGAATGAGCAGTTCTTC
TRBJ2-3,.,.,TRBV10-3,CAISESPQGGGTQYF,TGTGCCATCAGTGAGTCGCCACAGGGAGGAGGTACGCAGTATTTT
TRBJ1-4,.,many,TRBV7-8,CASSLNTGRTPNEKLFF,TGTGCCAGCAGCTTAAATACAGGGCGGACTCCGAATGAAAAACTGTTTTTT
TRBJ2-3,.,few,TRBV7-6,CASSVGTADTQYF,TGTGCCAGCAGCGTTGGGACCGCAGATACGCAGTATTTT
TRBJ2-7,.,.,TRBV11-2,CASSLVQDSYEQYF,TGTGCCAGCAGCTTAGTTCAGGACTCCTACGAGCAGTACTTC
TRBJ2-7,TRBD1,few,TRBV6-5,CASSYSTGQYYEQYF,TGTGCCAGCAGTTACTCGACGGGACAGTACTACGAGCAGTACTTC
TRBJ2-7,TRBD2,.,TRBV20-1,CSAPGGGSEQYF,TGCAGTGCCCCGGGGGGAGGCAGCGAGCAGTACTTC
TRBJ2-1,.,few,TRBV5-1,CASSLSGSPSGDEQFF,TGCGCCAGCAGCTTGAGCGGGTCCCCTTCCGGGGATGAGCAGTTCTTC
TRBJ1-1,.,many,TRBV7-9,CASNRGQLNTEAFF,TGTGCCAGCAACCGAGGACAGTTGAACACTGAAGCTTTCTTT
TRBJ2-3,TRBD2,many,TRBV2,CASTPGLAGRTQYF,TGTGCCAGCACTCCGGGACTAGCGGGGAGGACGCAGTATTTT
TRBJ1-5,.,.,TRBV5-1,CASSLDSPSNQPQHF,TGCGCCAGCAGTTTGGACAGCCCTAGCAATCAGCCCCAGCATTTT
TRBJ1-5,TRBD1,many,TRBV12-5,CASVRQGRNQPQHF,TGTGCTAGTGTCCGACAGGGACGGAATCAGCCCCAGCATTTT
TRBJ1-3,TRBD1,many,TRBV4-1,CASSPPGQGAFTGNTIYF,TGCGCCAGCAGCCCTCCAGGACAGGGGGCATTTACTGGAAACACCATATATTTT
TRBJ1-1,TRBD1,many,TRBV27,CASSPLRGRGHGEAFF,TGTGCCAGCAGTCCCCTGCGGGGGAGGGGGCATGGTGAAGCTTTCTTT
TRBJ2-7,.,few,TRBV29-1,CSAGRNYEQYF,TGCAGCGCCGGACGTAACTACGAGCAGTACTTC
TRBJ1-4,.,many,TRBV20-1,CSARTGVGEKLFF,TGCAGTGCTAGGACGGGTGTTGGTGAAAAACTGTTTTTT
TRBJ2-7,.,.,TRBV11-2,CASSLYRLSSYEQYF,TGTGCCAGCAGCTTATACAGACTAAGCTCCTACGAGCAGTACTTC
TRBJ2-3,TRBD2,many,TRBV7-7,CASSPSSGGTTDTQYF,TGTGCTAGCAGCCCGAGTAGCGGGGGCACCACAGATACGCAGTATTTT
TRBJ2-7,.,.,TRBV2,CASSGAGTYFYEQYF,TGTGCCAGCAGTGGGGCCGGGACGTACTTCTACGAGCAGTACTTC
TRBJ2-7,.,few,TRBV5-1,CASSQRTELIYEQYF,TGCGCCAGCAGCCAGCGGACAGAATTAATCTACGAGCAGTACTTC
TRBJ2-7,.,few,TRBV15,CATSRDGQGSYEQYF,TGTGCCACCAGCAGAGATGGCCAGGGGAGCTACGAGCAGTACTTC